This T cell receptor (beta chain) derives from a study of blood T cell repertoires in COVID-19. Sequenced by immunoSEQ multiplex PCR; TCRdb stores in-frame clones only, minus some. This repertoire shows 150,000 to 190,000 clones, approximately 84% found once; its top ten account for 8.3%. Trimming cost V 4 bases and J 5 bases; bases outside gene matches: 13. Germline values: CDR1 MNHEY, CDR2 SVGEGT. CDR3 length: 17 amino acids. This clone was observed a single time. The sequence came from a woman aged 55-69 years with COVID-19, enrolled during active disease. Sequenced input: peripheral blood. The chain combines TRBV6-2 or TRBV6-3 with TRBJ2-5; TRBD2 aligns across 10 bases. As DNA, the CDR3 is TGTGCCAGCAGTTTCCTGAGCGGGGGGGCCGATCGGGAGACCCAGTACTTC. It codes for CASSFLSGGADRETQYF.